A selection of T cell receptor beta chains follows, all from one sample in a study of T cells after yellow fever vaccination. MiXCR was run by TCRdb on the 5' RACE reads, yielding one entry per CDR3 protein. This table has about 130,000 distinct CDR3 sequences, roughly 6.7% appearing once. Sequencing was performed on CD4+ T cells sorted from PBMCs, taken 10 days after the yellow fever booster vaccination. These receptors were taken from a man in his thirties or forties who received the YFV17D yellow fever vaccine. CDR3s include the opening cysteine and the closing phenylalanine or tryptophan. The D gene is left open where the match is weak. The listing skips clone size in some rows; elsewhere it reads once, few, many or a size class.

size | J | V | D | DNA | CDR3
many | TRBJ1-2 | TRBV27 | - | TGTGCCAGCAGTTTAAAACAACAGATTAACTATGGCTACACCTTC | CASSLKQQINYGYTF
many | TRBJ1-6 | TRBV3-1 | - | TGTGCCAGCAGAACTGTCGGGGGTTCACCCCTCCACTTT | CASRTVGGSPLHF
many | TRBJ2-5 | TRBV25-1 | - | TGTGCCAGCAGTGATCCTGGGGGGTCTGGGGAGACCCAGTACTTC | CASSDPGGSGETQYF
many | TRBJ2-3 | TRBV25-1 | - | TGTGCCAGCAGTGCACAAGATACGCAGTATTTT | CASSAQDTQYF
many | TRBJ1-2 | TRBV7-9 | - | TGTGCCAGCAGCGTAGATCCGTCTTTCGGCTACACCTTC | CASSVDPSFGYTF
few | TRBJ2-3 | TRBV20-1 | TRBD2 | TGCAGTGCTGGACTAAGACTAGCGGGAGAAATGGATACGCAGTATTTT | CSAGLRLAGEMDTQYF
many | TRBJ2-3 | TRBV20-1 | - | TGCAGTGCTACCCTCGACGCGAGCACAGATACGCAGTATTTT | CSATLDASTDTQYF
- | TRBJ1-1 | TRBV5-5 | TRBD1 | TGTGCCAGCAGCTTGCGGACAGGGGTCACTGAAGCTTTCTTT | CASSLRTGVTEAFF
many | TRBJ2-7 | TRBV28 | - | TGTGCCAGCAGTTATGGGGGCCAGGGGATCGAGCAGTACTTC | CASSYGGQGIEQYF
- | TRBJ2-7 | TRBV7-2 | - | TGTGCCAGCAGCCTCTGGGTCCAGGTGGACTCCTACGAGCAGTACTTC | CASSLWVQVDSYEQYF
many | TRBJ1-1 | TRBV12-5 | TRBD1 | TGTGCTAGTGGTTTGGTCGGACAGGTTGAAGCTTTCTTT | CASGLVGQVEAFF
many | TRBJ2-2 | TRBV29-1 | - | TGCAGCGTTGCGTTACAGGCGTACACCGGGGAGCTGTTTTTT | CSVALQAYTGELFF
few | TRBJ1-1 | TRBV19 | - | TGTGCCAGTAGTGCGCACAGGGCAACTGAAGCTTTCTTT | CASSAHRATEAFF
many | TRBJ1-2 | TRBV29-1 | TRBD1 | TGCAGCGGCACAACAGGGGTCGGCTATGGCTACACCTTC | CSGTTGVGYGYTF
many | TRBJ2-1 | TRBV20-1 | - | TGCAGTGCTAGGCGTGGTGGCAGACCCTCCTACAATGAGCAGTTCTTC | CSARRGGRPSYNEQFF
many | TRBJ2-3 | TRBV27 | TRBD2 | TGTGCCAGCAGCTCTAGCGGGAGGCTAAAGCAGTATTTT | CASSSSGRLKQYF
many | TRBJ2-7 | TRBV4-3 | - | TGCGCCAGGAAATTCCCAGAAGAATACGAGCAGTACTTC | CARKFPEEYEQYF
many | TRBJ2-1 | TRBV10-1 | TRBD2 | TGCGCCAGCAGTGAGTCGACTTTAGGACTAGCGCATAACAATGAGCAGTTCTTC | CASSESTLGLAHNNEQFF
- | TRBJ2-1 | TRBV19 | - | TGTGCCAGTAGACCCCAGGGGCAGGGGGGTCATGAGCAGTTCTTC | CASRPQGQGGHEQFF
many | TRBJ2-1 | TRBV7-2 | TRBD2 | TGTGCCAGCAGCTATATTAGCGGGAGGGCCGATGAGCAGTTCTTC | CASSYISGRADEQFF
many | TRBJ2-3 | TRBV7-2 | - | TGTGCCAGCAGCCTTACGGGCAGCCCCACAGATACGCAGTATTTT | CASSLTGSPTDTQYF
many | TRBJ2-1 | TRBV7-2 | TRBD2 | TGTGCCAGCAGCCCCTCCAGCGGGAACTTCCATCTGGGTGAGCAGTTCTTC | CASSPSSGNFHLGEQFF
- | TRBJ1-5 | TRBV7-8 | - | TGTGCCAGCAGCTTCATGGGGGGGGGCGGCCAGCCCCAGCATTTT | CASSFMGGGGQPQHF
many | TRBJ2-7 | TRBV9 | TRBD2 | TGTGCCAGCAGCCCCGGGACTACGTCCTACGAGCAGTACTTC | CASSPGTTSYEQYF
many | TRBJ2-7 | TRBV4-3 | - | TGCGCCAGCAGCCGGGCAAGGACGGGAAGCAGCTACGAGCAGTACTTC | CASSRARTGSSYEQYF
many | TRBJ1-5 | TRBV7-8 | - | TGTGCCAGCAGCTTAGCGGCTAGGGTTAATCAGCCCCAGCATTTT | CASSLAARVNQPQHF
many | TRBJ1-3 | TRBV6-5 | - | TGTGCCAGCAGTTCCCCGGGTGCTGGAAACACCATATATTTT | CASSSPGAGNTIYF
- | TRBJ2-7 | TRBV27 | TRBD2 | TGTGCCAGCAGTTCCGGGACTAGCGGGAGATTCGGATCCTACGAGCAGTACTTC | CASSSGTSGRFGSYEQYF
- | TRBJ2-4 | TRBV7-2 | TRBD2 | TGTGCCAGCAGCTTAGGGGGTTACGGGGGGAACATTCAGTACTTC | CASSLGGYGGNIQYF
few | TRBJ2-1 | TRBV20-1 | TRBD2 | TGCAGTGCTAGTTCTCTAGCGGGAGTGGGTAATGAGCAGTTCTTC | CSASSLAGVGNEQFF
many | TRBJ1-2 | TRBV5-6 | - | TGTGCCAGCAGCTTGGGGGGGCCCGGCTACACCTTC | CASSLGGPGYTF
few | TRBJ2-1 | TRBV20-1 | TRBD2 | TGCAGTGCTAGAGATCGTAGCGGGGGGGAACCCAATGAGCAGTTCTTC | CSARDRSGGEPNEQFF
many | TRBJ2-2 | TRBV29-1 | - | TGCAGCGCTAAATTAGCGGACCTGAACACCGGGGAGCTGTTTTTT | CSAKLADLNTGELFF